The clone carrying this TCR beta chain occurred once. This sample stems from a study of blood T cell repertoires in COVID-19. On the study more broadly: Whether acute or convalescent, the COVID-19 samples came from the United States, Italy and Spain. From T cells, B-cell-depleted T cells, or PBMCs came the material, which was cDNA or gDNA.

Individuals drawn from approximately 26 US areas were about 18 to 100 years old. In the authors' workflow: Amplification of reference gene primers provided the estimated nucleated cell counts. Measured with immunoSEQ multiplex PCR; TCRdb has only the in-frame clones, and not every one. V and J calls and clone size are as listed in that table; D and trimming were resolved from the DNA. The sample contains about 270,000 clones, more than 80% of which appear only once. The CDR3 is 13 amino acids. Trimming removed 11 bases at V and 4 bases at J, with 16 bases between. In germline, CDR1 is KGHDR, CDR2 SFDVKD.

The receptor was derived from a woman in her 30s with acute COVID-19. Material for sequencing was PBMCs or T cells enriched from blood (not recorded which). V is TRBV24-1 and J is TRBJ1-2; the D gene is possibly TRBD1 (5 bases). CDR3 DNA sequence: TGTGCCATCTCGGCAGGGTCGGGCTATGGCTACACCTTC. This translates into CAISAGSGYGYTF.